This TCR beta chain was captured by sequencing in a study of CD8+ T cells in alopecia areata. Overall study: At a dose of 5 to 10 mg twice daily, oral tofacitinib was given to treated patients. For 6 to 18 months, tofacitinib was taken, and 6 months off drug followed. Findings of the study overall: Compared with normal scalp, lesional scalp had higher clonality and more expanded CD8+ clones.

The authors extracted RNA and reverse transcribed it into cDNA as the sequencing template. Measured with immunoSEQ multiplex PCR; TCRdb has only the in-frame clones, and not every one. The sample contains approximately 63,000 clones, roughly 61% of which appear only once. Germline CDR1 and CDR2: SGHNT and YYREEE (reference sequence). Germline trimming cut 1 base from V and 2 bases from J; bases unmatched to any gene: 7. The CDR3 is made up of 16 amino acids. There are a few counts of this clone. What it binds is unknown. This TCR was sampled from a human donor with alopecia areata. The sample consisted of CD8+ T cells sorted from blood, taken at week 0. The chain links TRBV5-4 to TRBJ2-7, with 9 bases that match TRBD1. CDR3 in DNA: TGTGCCAGCAGCTTGTATCCGGACAGGGGACCCTACGAGCAGTACTTC. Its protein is CASSLYPDRGPYEQYF.